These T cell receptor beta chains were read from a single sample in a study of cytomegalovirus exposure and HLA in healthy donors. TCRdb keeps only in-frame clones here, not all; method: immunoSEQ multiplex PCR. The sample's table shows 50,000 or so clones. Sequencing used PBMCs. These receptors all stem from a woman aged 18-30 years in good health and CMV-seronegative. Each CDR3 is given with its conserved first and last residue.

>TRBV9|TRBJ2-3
CASSATRGTQDTQYF
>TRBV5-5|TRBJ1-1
CASSAWTGGRRGTEAFF
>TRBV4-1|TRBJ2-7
CASSSGPGQGSREQYF
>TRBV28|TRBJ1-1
CASRTGGAWNTEAFF
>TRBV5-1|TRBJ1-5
CASSADVSGNQPQHF
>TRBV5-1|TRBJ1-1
CASSLVERTGETEAFF
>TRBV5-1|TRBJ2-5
CASSLGVQETQYF
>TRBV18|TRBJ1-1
CASSPQGQLEAFF
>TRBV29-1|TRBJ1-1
CSVVGTLNTEAFF
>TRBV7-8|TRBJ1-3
CASSLYLSPGNTIYF
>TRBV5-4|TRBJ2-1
CASSPSVLAGRHNEQFF
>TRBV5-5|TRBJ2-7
CASSATGTYEQYF
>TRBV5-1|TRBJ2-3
CASSYGLAFPTDTQYF
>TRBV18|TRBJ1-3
CASSPRLRFGNTIYF
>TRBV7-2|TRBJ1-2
CASSFRPGTTGYTF
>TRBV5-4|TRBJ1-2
CASSSGDRGYGYTF
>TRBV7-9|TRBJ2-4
CASSLSGTSGAQNIQYF
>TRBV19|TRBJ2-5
CASSINPSPTSAETQYF
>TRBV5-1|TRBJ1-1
CASRPEQGGVEAFF
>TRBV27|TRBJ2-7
CASTLTGGGEQYF
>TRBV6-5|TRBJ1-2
CASSYRLAGNGYTF
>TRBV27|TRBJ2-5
CASSSSGTAQETQYF
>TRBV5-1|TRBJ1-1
CASSLVGNRGKGTEAFF
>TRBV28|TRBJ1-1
CASIRAAGSTEAFF
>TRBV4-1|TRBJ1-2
CASSQRELNYGYTF
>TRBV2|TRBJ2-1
CASSEFKWRQFF
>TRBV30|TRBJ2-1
CAWSVPGLAEDNEQFF